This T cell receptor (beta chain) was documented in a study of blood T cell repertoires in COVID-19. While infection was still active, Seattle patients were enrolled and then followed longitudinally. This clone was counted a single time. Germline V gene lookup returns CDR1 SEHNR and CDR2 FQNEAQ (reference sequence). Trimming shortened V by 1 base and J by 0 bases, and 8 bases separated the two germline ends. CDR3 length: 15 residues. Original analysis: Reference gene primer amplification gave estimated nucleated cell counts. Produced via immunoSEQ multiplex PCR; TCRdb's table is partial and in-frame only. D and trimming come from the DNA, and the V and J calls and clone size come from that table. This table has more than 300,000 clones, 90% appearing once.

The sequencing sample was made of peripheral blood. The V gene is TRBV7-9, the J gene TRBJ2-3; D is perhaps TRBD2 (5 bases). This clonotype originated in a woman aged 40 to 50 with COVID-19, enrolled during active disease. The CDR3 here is CASSLGESSTDTQYF. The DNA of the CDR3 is TGTGCCAGCAGCTTAGGGGAGTCTAGCACAGATACGCAGTATTTT.